Each of the 11 T cell receptor beta chains below was sequenced from the same sample in a study of identical twins. TCRdb re-called the 5' RACE reads with MiXCR, one entry per CDR3 protein. The table records more than 650,000 distinct CDR3 sequences, 5.5% to 6.5% of them present only once. Sequencing was performed on naive T cells sorted from blood. The receptors shown here come from a man younger than 35 in good health.

This clonotype was seen many times. The chain uses TRBV11-2 and TRBJ2-3; 9 bases are a match to TRBD1. This CDR3 contains 18 residues. CDR1 is SGHAT and CDR2 is FQNNGV in the germline V gene. V was clipped by 4 bases and J by 4 bases; unmatched bases: 15. CDR3 amino acids: CASSWDPVGQGSADTQYF. CDR3 coding DNA: TGTGCCAGCAGCTGGGATCCGGTGGGACAGGGTTCCGCAGATACGCAGTATTTT.

The chain uses TRBV30 and TRBJ2-7; TRBD1 is a possible D gene (5 bases). V was shortened by 3 bases and J by 4 bases, with 7 bases between the two germline ends. The CDR3 covers 11 residues. CDR1 is GTSNPN and CDR2 is SVGIG in the germline V gene (reference sequence). CDR3: CAWSQGYEQYF. DNA of the CDR3: TGTGCCTGGAGCCAGGGTTACGAGCAGTACTTC.

The genes are TRBV18 and TRBJ2-1, with no clear D. V was shortened by 4 bases and J by 4 bases, with 8 bases between the two germline ends. The CDR3 has 13 residues. CDR1 is KGHSH, CDR2 LQKENI, per germline. CDR3 in DNA: TGTGCCAGCTCACTTACAGAGTACAATGAGCAGTTCTTC. Translated: CASSLTEYNEQFF.

This clonotype was picked up a small number of times. The chain recombines TRBV9 with TRBJ1-1; D unclear. Trimming pared 2 bases from V and 4 bases from J, leaving 12 bases between. Germline CDR1 and CDR2: SGDLS and YYNGEE. The CDR3 spans 14 residues. The CDR3 loop is CASSVGPGSTEAFF. CDR3 bases: TGTGCCAGCAGCGTCGGCCCGGGCAGCACTGAAGCTTTCTTT. Combining the CDR3 with reference TRBV9 and TRBJ1-1 gives the whole variable domain DSGVTQTPKHLITATGQRVTLRCSPRSGDLSVYWYQQSLDQGLQFLIQYYNGEERAKGNILERFSAQQFPDLHSELNLSSLELGDSALYFCASSVGPGSTEAFFGQGTRLTVV.

This clonotype was counted ten times or more. The rearrangement uses TRBV29-1 and TRBJ2-1; TRBD1 might be the D (6 bases). V lost 6 bases, J lost 0 bases, and 12 bases lay in between. Germline loops: CDR1 SQVTM, CDR2 ANQGSEA. This CDR3 has 14 amino acids. CDR3 amino acids: CSVQDRSSYNEQFF. The CDR3 bases are TGCAGCGTGCAGGACAGAAGCTCCTACAATGAGCAGTTCTTC.

The chain recombines TRBV28 with TRBJ2-7; D is perhaps TRBD2 (5 bases). Germline V gives CDR1 MDHEN, CDR2 SYDVKM. The CDR3 has 15 amino acids. V lost 4 bases and J 5 bases, leaving 18 bases between the germline ends. The CDR3 sequence: CASSSPRGETDEQYF. CDR3 DNA sequence: TGTGCCAGCAGTTCCCCTCGGGGAGAGACTGACGAGCAGTACTTC.

This clonotype was detected many times. J is TRBJ1-3 and V is TRBV29-1, with D tentatively TRBD1 (5 bases). Trimming left V 4 bases short and J 4 bases short, with 14 bases between. Per the germline V gene, CDR1 is SQVTM and CDR2 is ANQGSEA. The CDR3 length is 14 residues. CDR3 amino acids: CSVGGTLPGNTIYF. The CDR3 nucleotides read TGCAGCGTTGGTGGGACCTTGCCCGGAAACACCATATATTTT.

This clonotype was detected ten times or more. The chain recombines TRBV13 with TRBJ2-7; TRBD1 might be the D (6 bases). V was clipped by 10 bases and J by 6 bases, with 22 bases between them. The CDR3 has 14 residues. Germline loops: CDR1 PRHDT, CDR2 FYEKMQ (reference sequence). The CDR3 DNA follows: TGTGCCATCGTTGGTGTGCAGGGGACCGGCGAGCAGTACGTC. Protein: CAIVGVQGTGEQYV.

This clonotype has just a few counts. The CDR3 sequence: CASTRNPQGYEQYF. In nucleotides, the CDR3 is TGTGCCAGCACGAGGAATCCCCAGGGCTACGAGCAGTACTTC. This chain links TRBV6-2 or TRBV6-3 with TRBJ2-7; a weak D match, TRBD1 (5 bases). Trimming took 7 bases from V and 3 from J, leaving 16 bases between them. Germline V gene sequence: CDR1 MNHEY, CDR2 SVGEGT. This CDR3 spans 14 amino acids.

This clonotype was seen ten or more times. V gene TRBV10-3 combines with J gene TRBJ1-1, with D possibly TRBD1 on 5 matching bases. The CDR3 runs to 15 residues. CDR1 is ENHRY, CDR2 SYGVKD, per germline. The V and J ends lost 0 bases and 4 bases respectively, with 12 bases between them. This chain's CDR3 is CAISESGVGGTEAFF. CDR3 in DNA: TGTGCCATCAGTGAGTCCGGGGTCGGGGGCACTGAAGCTTTCTTT.

The genes are TRBV7-9 and TRBJ2-1; D not certain. CDR1 and CDR2 from the germline V gene are SEHNR and FQNEAQ (reference sequence). Trimming pared 1 base from V and 3 bases from J, leaving 10 bases between. This CDR3 is built from 15 residues. This chain's CDR3 is CASSLGSRDYNEQFF. Here the CDR3 DNA reads TGTGCCAGCAGCTTAGGAAGTCGCGACTACAATGAGCAGTTCTTC.